These T cell receptor beta chains were read from a single sample in a study of T cell responses to AZD1222 COVID-19 vaccine. The table came from immunoSEQ multiplex PCR; TCRdb's copy has only in-frame clones and leaves some out. The sample contains some 130,000 clones, roughly 93% of which appear only once. The material was peripheral blood, obtained on day 0 of AZD1222 vaccination. The receptors stem from an adult in good health. CDR3s include the opening cysteine and the closing phenylalanine or tryptophan. The D gene is left open where the match is weak. The size of a clone is reported for some rows only, either as once, few or many, or as a class for expanded clones.

j_call,cdr3_length,d_call,clone_size,v_call,cdr3_nt,cdr3_aa
TRBJ2-7,15,.,once,TRBV2,TGTGCCAGCAGTGAATTCGGTGGGGGGCGGTCTTGGCAGTACTTC,CASSEFGGGRSWQYF
TRBJ2-1,13,.,few,TRBV7-2,TGTGCCAGCAGCTTACTAGCCTACAATGAGCAGTTCTTC,CASSLLAYNEQFF
TRBJ1-2,14,.,.,TRBV7-3,TGTGCCAGCAGCCAGGACGGGGCTCGCTATGGCTACACCTTC,CASSQDGARYGYTF
TRBJ1-2,13,TRBD1,once,TRBV19,TGTGCCAGTAGTATTACTGGGACAGCTGGCTACACCTTC,CASSITGTAGYTF
TRBJ1-6,14,.,.,TRBV9,TGTGCCAGCAGCGTAGAGGTCGAGGGTTCACCCCTCCACTTT,CASSVEVEGSPLHF
TRBJ1-3,17,TRBD1,.,TRBV9,TGTGCCAGCAGCTCAAGCCCCGGGACAGGCTTAGGAAACACCATATATTTT,CASSSSPGTGLGNTIYF
TRBJ1-2,11,.,.,TRBV9,TGTGCCAGCAGCGTAAAAAATGGCTACACCTTC,CASSVKNGYTF
TRBJ1-2,11,.,.,TRBV3-1/TRBV3-2,TGTGCCAGCAGCCAGGGGGATGGCTACACCTTC,CASSQGDGYTF
TRBJ2-7,16,.,.,TRBV7-9,TGTGCCAGCAGCTTAGCGCCCATAGCGGAACCCTACGAGCAGTACTTC,CASSLAPIAEPYEQYF
TRBJ1-2,15,.,.,TRBV14,TGTGCCAGCAGCCATACGACAGGCCCGCCCTATGGCTACACCTTC,CASSHTTGPPYGYTF
TRBJ2-7,14,.,.,TRBV4-1,TGCGCCAGCAGCCAAGACAGGGATTCCTACGAGCAGTACTTC,CASSQDRDSYEQYF
TRBJ1-5,16,TRBD1,.,TRBV10-1,TGCGCCAGCAGTGCGGACAGGCTAAATAGCAATCAGCCCCAGCATTTT,CASSADRLNSNQPQHF
TRBJ2-7,16,.,.,TRBV21-1,TGTGCCAGCAGCAAAGGGGGAGAAGGGATCTCCTACGAGCAGTACTTC,CASSKGGEGISYEQYF
TRBJ2-7,16,TRBD1,.,TRBV27,TGTGCCAGCAGTCTTACCGGGACAGGGGTTTCCTACGAGCAGTACTTC,CASSLTGTGVSYEQYF
TRBJ1-5,14,.,.,TRBV7-9,TGTGCCAGCAGCTCGTCTGGCGACAATCAGCCCCAGCATTTT,CASSSSGDNQPQHF
TRBJ2-2,15,TRBD2,.,TRBV9,TGTGCCAGCAGCGGCTGGGAGGGGCACACCGGGGAGCTGTTTTTT,CASSGWEGHTGELFF
TRBJ1-2,15,TRBD1,.,TRBV3-1/TRBV3-2,TGTGCCAGCAGCCAAACACTGACAGGGGCGAATGGCTACACCTTC,CASSQTLTGANGYTF
TRBJ2-2,13,.,.,TRBV10-2,TGCGCCAGCAGGCCCCAGGGTACCGGGGAGCTGTTTTTT,CASRPQGTGELFF
TRBJ1-1,13,TRBD1,.,TRBV7-2,TGTGCCAGCAGCGAAAACAGGGGAGCTGAAGCTTTCTTT,CASSENRGAEAFF
TRBJ2-7,14,TRBD1,.,TRBV19,TGTGCCAGTAGGTCCGGGACAGCTACCTACGAGCAGTACTTC,CASRSGTATYEQYF
TRBJ1-2,15,.,.,TRBV3-1/TRBV3-2,TGTGCCAGCTCTGAAAGGGCCGCGGGGATATATGGCTACACCTTC,CASSERAAGIYGYTF
TRBJ2-7,15,.,.,TRBV4-1,TGCGCCAGCAGCCAAGAGTCGGGGTTTTTAAACGAGCAGTACTTC,CASSQESGFLNEQYF
TRBJ2-7,14,.,.,TRBV29-1,TGCAGCGTTGTTCAGGGACAACTCTCCTACGAGCAGTACTTC,CSVVQGQLSYEQYF
TRBJ1-5,14,TRBD1,.,TRBV6-5,TGTGCCAGCAGTCCTGGACAGGGTCAACAGCCCCAGCATTTT,CASSPGQGQQPQHF
TRBJ1-1,16,.,once,TRBV9,TGTGCCAGCAGCGCCGAGACAGGACCGATGAACACTGAAGCTTTCTTT,CASSAETGPMNTEAFF
TRBJ2-1,13,.,.,TRBV5-6,TGTGCCAGCAGCCCGCCTCACATTTCTGAGCAGTTCTTC,CASSPPHISEQFF
TRBJ2-7,15,.,.,TRBV6-5,TGTGCCAGCAGTTACTCGGGACGGGGCTACTACGAGCAGTACTTC,CASSYSGRGYYEQYF
TRBJ1-1,15,.,.,TRBV11-1,TGTGCCAGCAGCTCTGTACAGGGCGCGACCACTGAAGCTTTCTTT,CASSSVQGATTEAFF
TRBJ1-1,13,.,once,TRBV2,TGTGCCAGCAGTGGACACAAGAACACTGAAGCTTTCTTT,CASSGHKNTEAFF
TRBJ2-5,13,TRBD1,.,TRBV5-1,TGCGCCAGCAGCGAGGGGGCTGTAGAGACCCAGTACTTC,CASSEGAVETQYF
TRBJ2-1,19,TRBD1,.,TRBV5-1,TGCGCCAGCAGCTCAACCGGGACAGGGAATACAAAGCGCTCCAATGAGCAGTTCTTC,CASSSTGTGNTKRSNEQFF
TRBJ1-1,15,.,.,TRBV6-2/TRBV6-3,TGTGCCAGCAGTAAATCGAGAGGAGGCACCACTGAAGCTTTCTTT,CASSKSRGGTTEAFF
TRBJ1-5,14,.,.,TRBV7-9,TGTGCCAGCAGCTCCGGGGGATTCAATCAGCCCCAGCATTTT,CASSSGGFNQPQHF
TRBJ2-7,12,.,once,TRBV9,TGTGCCAGCAGCGTAGTAGGGGGCGAGCAGTACTTC,CASSVVGGEQYF
TRBJ2-3,15,.,.,TRBV30,TGTGCCTGGAGTGTACGGTTGGGGGGTCCAGATACGCAGTATTTT,CAWSVRLGGPDTQYF
TRBJ2-7,14,TRBD2,.,TRBV4-1,TGCGCCAGCAGCCAAGGACTAGCGAACTACGAGCAGTACTTC,CASSQGLANYEQYF
TRBJ2-1,11,.,.,TRBV12-3/TRBV12-4,TGTGCCAGCAGTTTGATGGATGAGCAGTTCTTC,CASSLMDEQFF
TRBJ1-3,15,TRBD1,once,TRBV28,TGTGCCAGCAGATCACGTGAGGGACAGGGAAACACCATATATTTT,CASRSREGQGNTIYF
TRBJ2-1,13,.,few,TRBV7-3,TGTGCCAGCAGCTTAGGCGCAAACAATGAGCAGTTCTTC,CASSLGANNEQFF
TRBJ2-7,13,.,.,TRBV14,TGTGCCAGCAGCCAAGGGCGGGGACTGGAGCAGTACTTC,CASSQGRGLEQYF
TRBJ2-7,15,.,.,TRBV7-2,TGTGCCAGCAGCCCCGCCCCTCCGGGGGCCTACGAGCAGTACTTC,CASSPAPPGAYEQYF
TRBJ2-5,12,.,few,TRBV2,TGTGCCAGTAGCCGGATGAAAGAGACCCAGTACTTC,CASSRMKETQYF
TRBJ1-1,12,.,.,TRBV10-3,TGTGCCACCTACCGTCAAGGGGGTGAAGCTTTCTTT,CATYRQGGEAFF
TRBJ2-2,15,.,few,TRBV5-1,TGCGCCAGCAGCCACGGGCCAGGCGGCACCGGGGAGCTGTTTTTT,CASSHGPGGTGELFF
TRBJ2-7,11,.,.,TRBV5-4,TGTGCCAGCAGCCGCTCGGGCGAGCAGTACTTC,CASSRSGEQYF
TRBJ1-1,15,TRBD1,few,TRBV27,TGTGCCAGCAGTCCCAGACAGGGGGTATACACTGAAGCTTTCTTT,CASSPRQGVYTEAFF
TRBJ2-7,15,TRBD1,.,TRBV7-9,TGTGCCAGCAGCCCCGGGACAGGGGCGACCTACGAGCAGTACTTC,CASSPGTGATYEQYF
TRBJ1-5,15,.,.,TRBV7-9,TGTGCCAGCAGCTCGACTAGCGAGCATAATCAGCCCCAGCATTTT,CASSSTSEHNQPQHF
TRBJ2-7,15,TRBD1,.,TRBV19,TGTGCCAGTAGTCTTCGACAGGGAGAGATAGGCGAGCAGTACTTC,CASSLRQGEIGEQYF
TRBJ1-1,16,.,.,TRBV5-3,TGTGCCAGAAGCTTGGGGTTACAGGGTATGAACACTGAAGCTTTCTTT,CARSLGLQGMNTEAFF
TRBJ1-2,15,TRBD1,.,TRBV5-5,TGTGCCAGCAGCTTGGTGGGACAGGGGGCACGGGGCTACACCTTC,CASSLVGQGARGYTF
TRBJ1-5,15,.,.,TRBV28,TGTGCCAGCCTTAGGGGGGCAGGGCCGAATCAGCCCCAGCATTTT,CASLRGAGPNQPQHF